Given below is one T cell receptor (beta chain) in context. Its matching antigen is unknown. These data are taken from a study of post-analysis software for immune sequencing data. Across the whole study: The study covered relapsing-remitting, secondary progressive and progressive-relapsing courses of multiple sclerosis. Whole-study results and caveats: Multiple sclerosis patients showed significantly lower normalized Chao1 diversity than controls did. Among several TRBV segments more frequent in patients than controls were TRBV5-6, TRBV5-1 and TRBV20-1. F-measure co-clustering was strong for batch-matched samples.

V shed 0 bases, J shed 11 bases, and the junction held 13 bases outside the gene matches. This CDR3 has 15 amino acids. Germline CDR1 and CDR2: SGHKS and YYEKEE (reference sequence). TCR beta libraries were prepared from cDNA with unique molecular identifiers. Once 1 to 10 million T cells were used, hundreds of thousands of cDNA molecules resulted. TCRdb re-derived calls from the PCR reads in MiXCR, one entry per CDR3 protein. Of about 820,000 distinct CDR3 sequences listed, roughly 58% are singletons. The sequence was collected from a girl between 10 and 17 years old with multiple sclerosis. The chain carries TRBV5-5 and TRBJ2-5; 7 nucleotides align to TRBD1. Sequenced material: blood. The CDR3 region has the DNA TGTGCCAGCAGCTTGGATTCCGGGACAGTCAATGAGCAGTACTTC. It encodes CASSLDSGTVNEQYF.